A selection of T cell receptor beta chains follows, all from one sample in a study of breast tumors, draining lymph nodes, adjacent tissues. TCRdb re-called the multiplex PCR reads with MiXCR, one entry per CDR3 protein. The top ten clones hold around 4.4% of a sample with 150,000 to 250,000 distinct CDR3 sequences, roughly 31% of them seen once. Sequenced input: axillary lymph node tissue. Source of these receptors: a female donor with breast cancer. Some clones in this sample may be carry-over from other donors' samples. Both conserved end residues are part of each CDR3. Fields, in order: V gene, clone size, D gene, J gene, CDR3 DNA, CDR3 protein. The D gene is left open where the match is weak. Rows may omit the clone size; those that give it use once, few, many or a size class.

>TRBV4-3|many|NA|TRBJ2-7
TGCGCCAGCAGCCAATTTAGCCTCGGTCAGGTGATGAGCTCCTACGAGCAGTACTTC
CASSQFSLGQVMSSYEQYF
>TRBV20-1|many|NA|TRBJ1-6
TGCAGTGCCTCTTCGGGTTCACCCCTCCACTTT
CSASSGSPLHF
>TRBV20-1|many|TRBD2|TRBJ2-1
TGCAGTGCTAGTAAACTAGCGGGACCCAGTACCCGCAATGAGCAGTTCTTC
CSASKLAGPSTRNEQFF
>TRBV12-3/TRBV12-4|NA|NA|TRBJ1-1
TGTGCCAGCAGCCGGGACAATCAACTCGCCCCAGAAGCTTTCTTT
CASSRDNQLAPEAFF
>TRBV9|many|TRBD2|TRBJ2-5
TGTGCCAGCAGCTTCCGGGGGGTAGAGACCCAGTACTTC
CASSFRGVETQYF
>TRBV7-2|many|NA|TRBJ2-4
TGTGCCAGCAGCTCTCCCCGGTGGCTAGCTCAAATAGCCAAAAACATTCAGTACTTC
CASSSPRWLAQIAKNIQYF
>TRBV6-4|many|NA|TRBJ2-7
TGTGCCAGCAGTGACCCCGGACCGCTTAGCTCCTACGAGCAGTACTTC
CASSDPGPLSSYEQYF
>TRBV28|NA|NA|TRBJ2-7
TGTGCCAGCCGAAACAGGAATACCTACGAGCAGTACTTC
CASRNRNTYEQYF
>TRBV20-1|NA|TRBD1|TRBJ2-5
TGCAGTGCACCCCGACAGGGAAGAGGGGAGAGAGAGACCCAGTACTTC
CSAPRQGRGERETQYF
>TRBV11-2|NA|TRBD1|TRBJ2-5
TGTGCCAGCAGCTTAGATGGTGACAGGGGGGAGGAAGAGACCCAGTACTTC
CASSLDGDRGEEETQYF
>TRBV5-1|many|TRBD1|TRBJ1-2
TGCGCCAGCAGCTATGGGACAGGGGAGCGGATGAGCTACACCTTC
CASSYGTGERMSYTF
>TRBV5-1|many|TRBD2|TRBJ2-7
TGCGCCAGCAGCCCGCGACTAGCGGGAGTTGGATACGAGCAGTACTTC
CASSPRLAGVGYEQYF
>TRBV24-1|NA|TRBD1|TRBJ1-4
TGTGCCACCAGTGATCCCCGGACAGGGGGTGAAAAACTGTTTTTT
CATSDPRTGGEKLFF
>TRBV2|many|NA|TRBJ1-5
TGTGCCAGCAGTTTACAAATGAGACAGTATAGCAATCAGCCCCAGCATTTT
CASSLQMRQYSNQPQHF
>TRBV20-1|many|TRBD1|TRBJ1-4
TGCAGTGCTAGGGGGGGACAGGGCGCATCTAATGAAAAACTGTTTTTT
CSARGGQGASNEKLFF
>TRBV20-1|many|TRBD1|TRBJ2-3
TGCAGTGCTAGGAAACCGGGACAGTATAGCACAGATACGCAGTATTTT
CSARKPGQYSTDTQYF
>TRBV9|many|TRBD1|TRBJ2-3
TGTGCCAGCAGCCCATCGACAGGGTACGGCACAGATACGCAGTATTTT
CASSPSTGYGTDTQYF
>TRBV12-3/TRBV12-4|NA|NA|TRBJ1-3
TGTGCCAGCAGTTTAGCGACTAGCGGGGTACCATGCTTTTCTGGAAACACCATATATTTT
CASSLATSGVPCFSGNTIYF